This TCR beta chain came from a study of CD8+ T cells in alopecia areata. Study at large: Treated individuals took tofacitinib by mouth, 5 to 10 mg twice daily.

This sample's treatment: oral pan-JAK inhibitor, 5-10 mg twice daily. Extraction of RNA preceded its reverse transcription into cDNA, which served as the sequencing template. The method was immunoSEQ multiplex PCR; TCRdb's version includes in-frame clones alone and lacks a portion of them. The sample shows approximately 100,000 clones, 50% to 60% of them seen only once. This CDR3 has 13 amino acids. V shed 6 bases and J shed 4 bases, with 11 bases lying between them. Germline V gene sequence: CDR1 WSHSY, CDR2 SAAADI. The material was CD8+ T cells sorted from blood, obtained at week 56, from a patient treated with tofacitinib. This TCR was recovered from a human donor with alopecia areata. The genes are TRBV10-2 and TRBJ2-3, with D unresolved. CDR3 DNA sequence: TGCGCCAGCAGAGGGTCCCTCCCAGATACGCAGTATTTT. This codes for CASRGSLPDTQYF.